This T cell receptor (beta chain) was recorded in a study of OX40 agonist ivuxolimab in advanced cancers. Assay used: immunoSEQ multiplex PCR; TCRdb lists only in-frame clones, some missing. The repertoire holds about 44,000 clones, approximately 90% seen once, with roughly 48% in the top ten. V dropped 5 bases and J dropped 3; count of bases not matched to a gene: 6. The CDR3 length is 15 residues. The germline gives CDR1 MGHRA, CDR2 YSYEKL. Study-wide points: Both CD4+ and CD8+ T cell populations in blood had undergone clonal expansion by week 6 at 0.1 to 3.0 mg/kg.

Note on this clone: What it recognizes is unknown.

The receptor's source is an adult with an advanced solid tumor such as melanoma, head and neck, liver or kidney cancer. V usage is TRBV4-1 and J usage is TRBJ1-4; TRBD1 matches at 7 bases. Sequenced here: CD4+ or CD8+ T cells sorted from blood, sampled in a trial of the OX40 agonist ivuxolimab. CDR3 sequence: CASSNPGTANEKLFF. The CDR3 nucleotides are TGCGCCAGCAGCAATCCCGGGACAGCTAATGAAAAACTGTTTTTT.